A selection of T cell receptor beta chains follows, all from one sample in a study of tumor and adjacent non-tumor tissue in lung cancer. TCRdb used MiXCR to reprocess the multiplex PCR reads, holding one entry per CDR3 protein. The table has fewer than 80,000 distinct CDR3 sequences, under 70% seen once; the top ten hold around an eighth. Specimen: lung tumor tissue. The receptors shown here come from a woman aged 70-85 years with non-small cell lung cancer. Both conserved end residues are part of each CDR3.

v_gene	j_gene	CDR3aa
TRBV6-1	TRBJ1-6	CASSDDQGRLPLHF
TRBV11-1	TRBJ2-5	CASSLKAGVQETQYF
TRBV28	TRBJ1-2	CASRKPRSYVYTF
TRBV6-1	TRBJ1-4	CASSVMEGASTNEKLFF
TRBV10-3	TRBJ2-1	CAITSSGSLVGPVHEQFF
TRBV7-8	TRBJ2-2	CASSLAASGQTGELFF
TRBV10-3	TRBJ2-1	CAIREILAGGYNEQFF
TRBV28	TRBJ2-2	CASSRGSIANTGELFF
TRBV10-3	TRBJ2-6	CAISPGDRGMTF
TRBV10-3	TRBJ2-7	CAVSERGGRTSYEQYF
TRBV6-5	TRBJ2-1	CATLGEKGSYNEQFF
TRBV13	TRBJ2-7	CTSSPRDRTSYEQYF
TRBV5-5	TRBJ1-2	CTSSFDGQNYGYTF
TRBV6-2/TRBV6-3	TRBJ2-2	CASNLRDQGANTGELFF
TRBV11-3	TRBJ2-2	CASSWGGSGELFF
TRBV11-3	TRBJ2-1	CASSLRLSGRGEQFF
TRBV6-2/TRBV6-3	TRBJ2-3	CASSHPGWSTDTQYF
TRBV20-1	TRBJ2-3	CSADSGLVGRDTQYF
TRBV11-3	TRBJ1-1	CASTRTSTEAFF
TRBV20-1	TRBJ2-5	CSALQRGGMIQETQYF
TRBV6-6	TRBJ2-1	CASSNRTGRSYNEHFF
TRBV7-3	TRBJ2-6	CASSTRGGTGANVLTF
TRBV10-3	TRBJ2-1	CAISGRQGLAGNEQFF
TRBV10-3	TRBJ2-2	CAISFSPNTGELFF
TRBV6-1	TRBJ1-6	CVSSAGLGANPPLHF